Following are 15 T cell receptor beta chains from one sample sequenced in a study of T cells after posttransplantation cyclophosphamide. Busulfan-fludarabine conditioning, marrow transplant, and cyclophosphamide on days +3 and +4 were administered. The repertoire was sequenced with immunoSEQ multiplex PCR; TCRdb's copy has only in-frame clones and lacks some. This sample carries 2,000 to 3,000 clones, none of them present only once. The sequenced sample was PBMCs, obtained 32 days after allogeneic stem cell transplant with posttransplant cyclophosphamide. The receptors stem from a female patient aged 45 to 65 who received an allogeneic stem cell transplant from a related donor, was CMV-positive, and had no GVHD. Among the T cells, some may be from the graft donor.

By its share, this clone is medium-sized. V and J are TRBV7-9 and TRBJ2-5, with 11 bases aligning to TRBD2. The CDR3 consists of 16 residues. In germline, CDR1 is SEHNR, CDR2 FQNEAQ (reference sequence). The ends lost 4 bases at V and 5 bases at J; junction bases unmatched: 9. The CDR3 nucleotides are TGTGCCAGCAGCTCGTTTAGCGGGAGGGCCTGGGAGACCCAGTACTTC. This translates into CASSSFSGRAWETQYF.

This clone appeared many times. The chain links TRBV7-6 to TRBJ2-6; the D is unclear. CDR3 length: 17 amino acids. Trimming stripped 2 bases from V and 0 bases from J, with 11 bases between. Germline V CDR1 and CDR2: SGHVS, FNYEAQ. The CDR3 loop is CASSLRPGSSGANVLTF. The DNA for the CDR3 is TGTGCCAGCAGCTTACGACCAGGTTCCTCTGGGGCCAACGTCCTGACTTTC.

Ten or more counts support this clone. The chain links TRBV12-3 or TRBV12-4 to TRBJ2-7; possible D gene TRBD2, 7 bases. CDR3 length: 15 amino acids. V lost 4 bases to trimming and J lost 3 bases, with 16 bases between them. CDR3 sequence (DNA): TGTGCCAGCAGTTCCACTCGGGGGGCTTTCTACGAGCAGTACTTC. It is translated as CASSSTRGAFYEQYF.

This clone has a handful of counts. The chain carries TRBV29-1 and TRBJ2-5; 7 nucleotides agree with TRBD2. This CDR3 has 16 amino acids. CDR1 is SQVTM, CDR2 ANQGSEA, per germline. With V trimmed by 4 bases and J by 0 bases, 11 bases remained unmatched. The CDR3 sequence is CSVGGEGRLYQETQYF. In DNA form, the CDR3 reads TGCAGCGTTGGGGGGGAGGGTAGACTCTACCAAGAGACCCAGTACTTC.

This clone showed up just a few times. For the CDR3, the DNA is TGCAGTGCTAGTCGGGGGGAGGGCTACACCTTC. Residues: CSASRGEGYTF. The chain combines TRBV20-1 with TRBJ1-2; tentatively, D is TRBD1 (5 bases). This CDR3 is built from 11 residues. Between the trimmed V and J ends, which lost 3 bases and 8 bases, there was a span of 10 bases. The V gene's germline CDR1 is DFQATT and CDR2 SNEGSKA (reference sequence).

This clone is categorized as medium-sized. The chain joins TRBV5-6 to TRBJ2-1; TRBD2 aligns across 8 bases. The germline V gene has CDR1 SGHDT and CDR2 YYEEEE. CDR3 length: 17 amino acids. The trim removed 1 base at V and 5 bases at J, leaving 11 bases unmatched. Written as DNA, the CDR3 is TGTGCCAGCAGCTTGCTTTATCGCGGGAGGAGCCACAATGAGCAGTTCTTC. Protein: CASSLLYRGRSHNEQFF.

By share, this clone counts as medium-sized. The V and J genes are TRBV10-3 and TRBJ1-5; 8 bases line up with TRBD1. This CDR3 comprises 14 residues. With V trimmed by 10 bases and J by 1 base, 6 bases remained unmatched. Per germline, CDR1 ENHRY and CDR2 SYGVKD. CDR3 bases: TGTGCCAGCTCGACAGGGGACAGCAATCAGCCCCAGCATTTT. This codes for CASSTGDSNQPQHF.

This clone was counted many times. The CDR3 protein is CASSSGTGVLAELFF. CDR3 DNA: TGTGCCAGCAGCTCCGGGACAGGGGTACTCGCGGAGCTGTTTTTT. V gene TRBV7-9 combines with J gene TRBJ2-2; 10 bases fit TRBD1. V shed 4 bases, J shed 10 bases, and the junction held 9 bases outside the gene matches. The CDR3 extends over 15 amino acids. Germline V CDR1 and CDR2: SEHNR, FQNEAQ (reference sequence).

This clone was counted many times. V and J are TRBV12-3 or TRBV12-4 and TRBJ2-7, with 7 positions matching TRBD1. This CDR3 region has 19 residues. V shed 6 bases and J 2 bases; nucleotides not matched to a gene: 22. The CDR3 nucleotides are TGTGCCAGCAGCTTCGCTTCTCGGGACAGCGGATATCTGACCTACGAGCAGTACTTC. This gives the protein CASSFASRDSGYLTYEQYF.

This clone was counted only a few times. The V and J genes are TRBV18 and TRBJ2-3, with D possibly being TRBD1 (6 bases). The germline CDR1 and CDR2 sequences are KGHSH and LQKENI. The CDR3 covers 15 residues. Trimming removed 3 bases at V and 1 base at J, with 11 bases between. In DNA, the CDR3 is TGTGCCAGCTCACCGGCAGGGGTGGGCACAGATACGCAGTATTTT. Its translation is CASSPAGVGTDTQYF.

This clone was counted ten times or more. CDR3 coding DNA: TGTGCCAGCAGCTTGGCTAGTTCAGATACGCAGTATTTT. As protein: CASSLASSDTQYF. The chain employs TRBV7-9 and TRBJ2-3; D is unresolved. This CDR3 is 13 amino acids long. The V end lost 3 bases, the J end lost 4 bases, and 8 bases lay between the germline ends. CDR1 is SEHNR, CDR2 FQNEAQ, per germline (reference sequence).

In its sample, this clone ranks as medium-sized. The gene calls are TRBV27 and TRBJ2-1; a possible D gene is TRBD2 (6 bases). CDR1 is MNHEY, CDR2 SMNVEV, per germline (reference sequence). V shed 0 bases and J shed 12 bases, with 15 bases lying between them. This CDR3 spans 14 amino acids. Here the CDR3 DNA reads TGTGCCAGCAGTTTATCGAAGAGCGGGCCTCGGCAGTTCTTC. It specifies CASSLSKSGPRQFF.

This clone was detected many times. The genes are TRBV11-2 and TRBJ2-7; TRBD1 agrees at 10 bases. Germline-derived CDR1 and CDR2 are SGHAT and FQNNGV. This CDR3 comprises 16 residues. Losses at the gene ends were 3 bases for V and 2 bases for J; bases not matched to a gene: 7. CDR3 DNA sequence: TGTGCCAGCAGCTTGGGTCCCGGGACAGGGGCCTACGAGCAGTACTTC. Its translation: CASSLGPGTGAYEQYF.

The sample holds many counts of this clone. The chain has TRBV9 and TRBJ1-5, with D possibly matching TRBD1 (6 bases). V lost 3 bases and J 1 base, leaving 8 bases between the germline ends. This CDR3 is 14 amino acids long. Germline CDR1 and CDR2: SGDLS and YYNGEE. CDR3 DNA sequence: TGTGCCAGCAGCGCACAGGGAAGCAATCAGCCCCAGCATTTT. As protein: CASSAQGSNQPQHF.

This chain joins TRBV30 and TRBJ2-4; perhaps TRBD2 as D (6 bases). There are 14 residues in the CDR3. In germline, CDR1 is GTSNPN, CDR2 SVGIG (reference sequence). Trimming removed 3 bases from V and 8 bases from J, with 17 bases in between. Here the CDR3 DNA reads TGTGCCTGGAGAAAGGGGACTCAAGGGGACATTCAGTACTTC. Translated, it gives CAWRKGTQGDIQYF.